This TCR beta chain was recovered during a study of T cell responses to AZD1222 COVID-19 vaccine. Study observations and caveats: A mostly white British donor set with more females was recruited, and clonal diversity was possibly underestimated.

The CDR3 is made up of 14 amino acids. In germline, CDR1 is SGHDN, CDR2 FVKESK. V was clipped by 4 bases and J by 3 bases; unmatched bases: 6. A note on this clone: Its cognate antigen is unknown.

Data came from immunoSEQ multiplex PCR; TCRdb stores just in-frame clones and leaves some out. In the table there are roughly 150,000 clones, about nine tenths of which are singletons. The TCR originated in an adult in good health. The J gene is TRBJ2-7, the V gene TRBV14; 7 bases fit TRBD2. The sample consisted of peripheral blood, taken on day 0 of AZD1222 vaccination. The DNA of the CDR3 is TGTGCCAGCAGCCTAGGAGGCGGGAGCTACGAGCAGTACTTC. Translated, it gives CASSLGGGSYEQYF.